These 25 T cell receptor beta chains originate from one sample sequenced in a study of blood T cell repertoires in COVID-19. Generated by immunoSEQ multiplex PCR, the TCRdb table keeps only in-frame clones and is missing some. The sample lists roughly 100,000 clones, approximately 79% occurring once. Sequenced: peripheral blood. These receptors all come from a woman older than 75 with active or convalescent COVID-19.

The rearrangement uses TRBV4-3 and TRBJ2-2; tentatively, D is TRBD2 (6 bases). V lost 0 bases to trimming and J lost 5 bases, with 19 bases between them. The CDR3 is 18 amino acids. In germline, CDR1 is LGHNA, CDR2 YSLEER. DNA for the CDR3: TGCGCCAGCAGCCAAGAGCCTCTAGCAGCGGGCGGGACCGGGGAGCTGTTTTTT. Encoded protein: CASSQEPLAAGGTGELFF.

This clone appeared a few times. The chain joins TRBV15 to TRBJ1-4; 9 positions match TRBD1. The CDR3 sequence is 15 residues long. In germline, CDR1 is LNHNV, CDR2 YYDKDF (reference sequence). V shed 4 bases and J 4 bases; nucleotides not matched to a gene: 4. CDR3 DNA sequence: TGTGCCACCAGCACCTCGACAGGGGGTAATGAAAAACTGTTTTTT. Its translation: CATSTSTGGNEKLFF.

This chain joins TRBV6-2 or TRBV6-3 and TRBJ1-2; D not resolved. CDR3 length equals 13 residues. Per the germline V gene, CDR1 is MNHEY and CDR2 is SVGEGT. Between the trimmed V and J ends, which lost 0 bases and 6 bases, there was a span of 8 bases. This CDR3 is CASSYSPENGYTF. CDR3 nucleotides: TGTGCCAGCAGTTACTCGCCAGAAAATGGCTACACCTTC.

J is TRBJ2-2 and V is TRBV9, with 9 bases lining up with TRBD1. The V gene end was trimmed by 2 bases and the J gene end by 2 bases; junction bases not matched to a gene: 7. The CDR3 consists of 17 residues. Germline assignment: CDR1 SGDLS and CDR2 YYNGEE. The CDR3, as DNA: TGTGCCAGCAGCGTGCTCACAGGGGGCTCTAACACCGGGGAGCTGTTTTTT. Its translation is CASSVLTGGSNTGELFF.

The CDR3 region is CASSPPGRAQETQYF. CDR3 sequence (DNA): TGTGCCAGCAGTCCCCCTGGCAGGGCACAAGAGACCCAGTACTTC. The chain couples TRBV2 to TRBJ2-5; TRBD1 might be the D (5 bases). V was pared by 5 bases and J by 2 bases, with 15 bases between. Germline CDR1 is SNHLY and CDR2 is FYNNEI. The CDR3 runs 15 residues.

V gene TRBV9 combines with J gene TRBJ2-3; 8 bases fit TRBD1. Germline CDR1 and CDR2: SGDLS and YYNGEE. Germline trimming cut 4 bases from V and 1 base from J; bases unmatched to any gene: 2. The CDR3 is 14 amino acids. The CDR3 bases are TGTGCCAGCAGCCGGGGACAGGGCACAGATACGCAGTATTTT. Translated, it gives CASSRGQGTDTQYF. Full variable domain (rest looked up from reference TRBV9 and TRBJ2-3): DSGVTQTPKHLITATGQRVTLRCSPRSGDLSVYWYQQSLDQGLQFLIQYYNGEERAKGNILERFSAQQFPDLHSELNLSSLELGDSALYFCASSRGQGTDTQYFGPGTRLTVL.

V usage is TRBV27 and J usage is TRBJ1-1, with D perhaps matching TRBD1 (5 bases). The CDR3 is made up of 13 amino acids. Germline loops: CDR1 MNHEY, CDR2 SMNVEV (reference sequence). V was cut by 3 bases and J by 5 bases, with 10 bases left in between. The DNA for the CDR3 is TGTGCCAGCAGTTTGGCCAGGGCAACTGAAGCTTTCTTT. Protein sequence: CASSLARATEAFF.

This sequence joins TRBV19 and TRBJ2-6, with a weak D call TRBD1 (5 bases). Trimming stripped 6 bases from V and 0 bases from J, with 15 bases between. Germline loops: CDR1 LNHDA, CDR2 SQIVND (reference sequence). CDR3 length: 17 amino acids. CDR3: CASRVVGPRSGANVLTF. In DNA, the CDR3 is TGTGCCAGTAGAGTGGTGGGGCCCCGCTCTGGGGCCAACGTCCTGACTTTC.

The CDR3 DNA follows: TGTGCCAGCACACAGAGCGGGGCCAACGTCCTGACTTTC. Its translation: CASTQSGANVLTF. The chain is built from TRBV6-5 and TRBJ2-6, with D unclear. This CDR3 has 13 amino acids. The germline gives CDR1 MNHEY, CDR2 SVGAGI. V was trimmed by 7 bases and J by 4 bases, leaving 8 bases between them.

This chain links TRBV6-1 with TRBJ2-7; TRBD1 matches 7 bases. From germline, CDR1 is MNHNS and CDR2 SASEGT. The V gene end was trimmed by 0 bases and the J gene end by 3 bases; junction bases not matched to a gene: 11. The CDR3 contains 17 residues. CDR3 coding DNA: TGTGCCAGCAGTGAAGCTTATAGGGGGCTCTCCTTCTACGAGCAGTACTTC. It yields the protein CASSEAYRGLSFYEQYF.

This chain links TRBV19 with TRBJ2-2; 13 positions match TRBD2. The V gene end was trimmed by 9 bases and the J gene end by 1 base; junction bases not matched to a gene: 8. The CDR3 spans 17 residues. CDR1 and CDR2 (germline): LNHDA, SQIVND (reference sequence). The CDR3 spells CASGGTSGKKNTGELFF. The CDR3 bases are TGTGCCAGCGGCGGGACTAGCGGGAAAAAGAACACCGGGGAGCTGTTTTTT.

This chain uses TRBV9 with TRBJ2-7, with TRBD2 identical over 7 bases. This CDR3 has 15 residues. V was clipped by 5 bases and J by 1 base; unmatched bases: 9. The germline V gene encodes CDR1 SGDLS and CDR2 YYNGEE. The CDR3 DNA follows: TGTGCCAGCAGTGGGGGGGTCGGCACATCCTACGAGCAGTACTTC. Its translation: CASSGGVGTSYEQYF.

This chain connects TRBV19 to TRBJ2-5; 12 bases are shared with TRBD2. Germline V lookup: CDR1 LNHDA, CDR2 SQIVND (reference sequence). The CDR3 loop spans 16 amino acids. The V segment lost 3 bases and the J segment 1 base; nucleotides outside the gene matches: 3. The CDR3 nucleotides read TGTGCCAGTAGTATCGGGGGACTAGCGGGCCAAGAGACCCAGTACTTC. Amino acids: CASSIGGLAGQETQYF.

The V and J genes are TRBV12-3 or TRBV12-4 and TRBJ2-2; TRBD1 might be the D (6 bases). V gave up 11 bases and J gave up 5 bases, with 15 bases separating them. The CDR3 totals 13 residues. The CDR3 nucleotides are TGTGCCGGGCGAAGAGGGGGTACCGGGGAGCTGTTTTTT. It encodes CAGRRGGTGELFF.

The rearrangement links TRBV9 to TRBJ2-1; a weak D match, TRBD2 (5 bases). The germline V and J ends were trimmed by 1 base and 0 bases, with 5 bases remaining between them. CDR1 is SGDLS, CDR2 YYNGEE, per germline. This CDR3 is built from 14 residues. The CDR3 region has the DNA TGTGCCAGCAGCGTAAGCGGCTCCTACAATGAGCAGTTCTTC. Amino acid sequence: CASSVSGSYNEQFF.

This clone was seen only a few times. The V call is TRBV27, the J call TRBJ2-1; 8 nucleotides align to TRBD2. Germline assignment: CDR1 MNHEY and CDR2 SMNVEV (reference sequence). This CDR3 contains 20 residues. Losses at the gene ends were 5 bases for V and 0 bases for J; bases not matched to a gene: 18. This CDR3 is CASSLRQVRTSRPSYNEQFF. In DNA form, the CDR3 reads TGTGCCAGCAGTCTCCGACAGGTCCGGACTAGCCGCCCCTCCTACAATGAGCAGTTCTTC.

The chain employs TRBV7-8 and TRBJ1-2; D is ambiguous. This CDR3 region has 13 residues. Germline CDR1 SGHVS, CDR2 FQNEAQ. V shed 3 bases and J shed 9 bases, with 14 bases lying between them. CDR3 protein: CASSFEGMGSYTF. For the CDR3, the DNA is TGTGCCAGCAGCTTCGAGGGAATGGGGAGCTACACCTTC.

The rearrangement uses TRBV5-1 and TRBJ2-7; D gene ambiguous. The V end was cut by 5 bases, the J end by 2 bases, with 8 bases between. Per germline, CDR1 SGHRS and CDR2 YFSETQ. This CDR3 comprises 12 residues. CDR3 sequence (DNA): TGCGCCAGCAGATCGGGTGCCTACGAGCAGTACTTC. It encodes CASRSGAYEQYF.

The chain links TRBV27 to TRBJ2-3, with 8 bases aligning to TRBD2. V was pared by 6 bases and J by 4 bases, with 6 bases of the junction left unmatched. Germline V gives CDR1 MNHEY, CDR2 SMNVEV (reference sequence). This CDR3 is built from 14 residues. Here the CDR3 reads CASSPGTSPDTQYF. CDR3 DNA sequence: TGTGCCAGCAGCCCCGGGACTAGTCCAGATACGCAGTATTTT.

This clone was seen just once. The chain is built from TRBV21-1 and TRBJ2-3; the table's D call, TRBD2, was not checked against the DNA. TRBV21-1 is labeled a pseudogene. This CDR3 spans 18 amino acids. CDR3 in amino acids: CASSKEIAGALLTDTQYF. CDR3 nucleotides: TGTGCCAGCAGCAAAGAAATAGCGGGAGCCCTACTCACAGATACGCAGTATTTT.

V gene TRBV6-5 combines with J gene TRBJ2-1, with 8 positions matching TRBD2. CDR3 length: 16 amino acids. Losses at the gene ends were 4 bases for V and 0 bases for J; bases not matched to a gene: 5. CDR1 is MNHEY and CDR2 is SVGAGI in the germline V gene. The CDR3 here is CASSLTSDISYNEQFF. In DNA, the CDR3 is TGTGCCAGCAGTTTGACTAGCGACATCTCCTACAATGAGCAGTTCTTC.

The gene calls are TRBV2 and TRBJ2-2; 7 bases align to TRBD2. The CDR3 totals 14 residues. With V trimmed by 6 bases and J by 6 bases, 7 bases remained unmatched. CDR1 and CDR2 from the germline V gene are SNHLY and FYNNEI. CDR3 region: CASRGGRGSGELFF. For the CDR3, the DNA is TGTGCCAGCAGGGGCGGGAGAGGATCCGGGGAGCTGTTTTTT.

This clone has a handful of counts. The chain carries TRBV2 and TRBJ2-3; D is ambiguous. CDR3 length equals 13 residues. The germline gives CDR1 SNHLY, CDR2 FYNNEI. Trimming left V 3 bases short and J 4 bases short, with 8 bases between. The CDR3 protein is CASSDPSPDTQYF. In nucleotides, the CDR3 is TGTGCCAGCAGTGATCCCTCCCCAGATACGCAGTATTTT.

The DNA of the CDR3 is TGCGCCAGCAGTCAATCCGGACAGGGTAACATTCAGTACTTC. This encodes CASSQSGQGNIQYF. The rearrangement uses TRBV23-1 and TRBJ2-4; TRBD1 aligns across 8 bases. TRBV23-1 is marked as an open reading frame, function uncertain. The CDR3 sequence is 14 residues long. With 0 bases clipped from V and 7 bases from J, the junction kept 2 bases outside the gene matches.

This chain links TRBV9 with TRBJ2-1, with D maybe TRBD2 (6 bases). There are 15 residues in the CDR3. In germline, CDR1 is SGDLS, CDR2 YYNGEE. Trimming removed 0 bases from V and 5 bases from J, with 12 bases in between. The CDR3 DNA is TGTGCCAGCAGCGTAGAGGGGAGGAGGGACAATGAGCAGTTCTTC. It encodes CASSVEGRRDNEQFF.